This TCR beta chain stems from a study of early T cells in non-severe SARS-CoV-2 infection (dated by TCRdb to the early 2020s). With respect to the entire study: TCR sequencing used bulk RNA from unsorted whole blood, so alpha and beta chains could not be paired.

This clonotype was seen ten or more times. The antigen it recognizes is unknown. No base quality values were provided; no much bigger clone lies one nucleotide off. On the study overall, not on this receptor specifically: VDJdb matching was skewed toward anti-spike CD8 responses, so virus-specific expansions were likely underestimated and private and CD4 specificities were missed.

The CDR1 and CDR2 encoded by the germline V gene (reference sequence) are LGHDT and YNNKEL. The junction shows trimming of 2 bases on V and 11 bases on J, plus 16 bases between the germline ends. From the cysteine through the phenylalanine, the CDR3 covers 14 amino acids. Of all the DNA, just the CDR3 is kept, 42 bases in frame from base 1. This was a case-control study nested in a cohort of healthcare workers in London, UK, who had nasopharyngeal swab PCR tests and blood samples taken every week. Healthcare workers were recruited during the week of the UK lockdown, between 23 and 31 March 2020, and followed weekly for up to roughly 15 weeks. Library prep was done by 5' RACE. The sequencing machine was a NextSeq 500. To correct for sequencing error and PCR bias, the TCR library protocol tagged individual cDNA molecules with unique molecular identifiers. Both TCR alpha and beta chains were sequenced, and tight co-correlation was observed between alpha and beta sequence abundances in each sample. Under the source paper's analysis protocol: V gene, J gene and CDR3 annotation of TCR sequences was performed with Decombinator V4. Expanded TCRs were defined as changing significantly between any two time points under a Poisson model with p below 0.0001. Abundances of TCRs were expressed as counts per million after normalisation to the total number of TCRs sequenced in each sample. MAIT TCRs were defined by TRAV1-2 paired with TRAJ12, TRAJ20 or TRAJ33, and iNKT TCRs by TRAV10 paired with TRAJ18. VDJdb, accessed 1 November 2021, was searched for CMV, EBV and SARS-CoV-2 annotated TCRs, with TCRs annotated for multiple antigens excluded. TCRdb reprocessed the public reads (quality trimming at Q25 with fastp, clone calling with MiXCR) and kept in-frame beta chains. Under each unique CDR3 protein, matching rows form one entry showing the most common genes and DNA. TCRdb, not the authors, supplied the V and J calls. Recorded for this sample are about 33,000 distinct CDR3 sequences; over 4.5% of them occurred a single time. The ten largest account for around 14% of the sample.

The rearranged segments are TRBV3-1 and TRBJ1-3, with no D gene named confidently. Sequencing was done on a sample of whole blood. The clonotype was recovered from an adult who was a healthcare worker with PCR-confirmed SARS-CoV-2 infection or an uninfected control (not recorded which). The sequenced DNA: TGTGCCAGCAGCCAAAGGTCGGCGACATCGGCCATATATTTT. Its protein is CASSQRSATSAIYF.